The source of this T cell receptor (beta chain) is a study of blood T cells in healthy people across ages. This clonotype was detected only a few times. V shed 5 bases, J shed 8 bases, and the junction held 10 bases outside the gene matches. From germline, CDR1 is MNHEY and CDR2 SVGAGI. The CDR3 loop spans 15 amino acids. The authors ran a second PCR of about 6 to 12 cycles using a sample-barcoded 5' primer and a J-beta primer mix. TCRdb reprocessed the 5' RACE reads via MiXCR and lists one record per CDR3 protein. The repertoire has about a million distinct CDR3 sequences, about 48% of them found once; the top ten carry over 10%.

The clonotype comes from a man in his thirties or forties in good health. The chain recombines TRBV6-5 with TRBJ1-2; TRBD1 agrees at 11 bases. Source material: blood. The CDR3 loop reads CASSPSDRGLRGYTF. DNA of the CDR3: TGTGCCAGCAGTCCGTCGGACAGGGGGCTAAGGGGCTACACCTTC.